The clone carrying this T cell receptor (beta chain) was counted only a few times. Its antigen is undetermined. All three twin pairs grew up together with likely shared infections and vaccines. The data originate from a study of identical twins' blood T cells. Study findings and constraints: Top TCRbeta clonotypes were shared more with twin than unrelated donors.

Germline V gives CDR1 MDHEN, CDR2 SYDVKM. This CDR3 comprises 14 residues. The ends were cut back, 5 bases at V and 1 base at J, with 8 bases in the middle. Each TCR cDNA library carried sample-specific barcodes on both ends. TCRdb processed the 5' RACE reads anew with MiXCR; each CDR3 protein has one entry. Counted here are 350,000 to 400,000 distinct CDR3 sequences, roughly 31% occurring once; the ten biggest clones make up around 5.6%. This receptor was taken from a woman between 18 and 49 years old in good health. Sequencing was performed on PBMCs. The rearrangement uses TRBV28 and TRBJ1-4; D is unresolved. This CDR3 is CASSRLGTNEKLFF. The CDR3 region has the DNA TGTGCCAGCAGTCGACTGGGAACTAATGAAAAACTGTTTTTT.